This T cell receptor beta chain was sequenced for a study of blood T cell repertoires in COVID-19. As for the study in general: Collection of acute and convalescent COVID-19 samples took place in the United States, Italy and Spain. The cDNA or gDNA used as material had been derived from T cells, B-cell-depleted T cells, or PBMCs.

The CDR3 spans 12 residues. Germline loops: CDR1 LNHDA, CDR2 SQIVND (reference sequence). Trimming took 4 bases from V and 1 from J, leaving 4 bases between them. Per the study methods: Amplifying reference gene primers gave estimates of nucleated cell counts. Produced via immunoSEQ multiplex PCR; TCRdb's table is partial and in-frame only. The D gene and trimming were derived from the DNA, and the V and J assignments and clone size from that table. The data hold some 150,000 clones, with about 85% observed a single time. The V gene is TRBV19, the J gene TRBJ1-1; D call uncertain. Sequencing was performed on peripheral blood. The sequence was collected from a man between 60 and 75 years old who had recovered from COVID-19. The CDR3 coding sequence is TGTGCCAGTAGTACAGGGAACACTGAAGCTTTCTTT. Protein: CASSTGNTEAFF. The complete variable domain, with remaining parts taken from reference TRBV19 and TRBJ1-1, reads DGGITQSPKYLFRKEGQNVTLSCEQNLNHDAMYWYRQDPGQGLRLIYYSQIVNDFQKGDIAEGYSVSREKKESFPLTVTSAQKNPTAFYLCASSTGNTEAFFGQGTRLTVV.